The 12 T cell receptor beta chains below were found in one sample sequenced in a study of blood T cells in healthy people across ages (dated by TCRdb to the mid-2010s). Receptor amplification or capture employed 5' RACE. This sample was sequenced with an Illumina HiSeq 2500. The second PCR ran for roughly 7 to 11 cycles and used a J-beta primer mix along with a sample-barcoded 5' primer. TCRdb itself trimmed the public reads at Q25 with fastp, ran MiXCR and retained productive beta chains. Entries are consolidated by CDR3 protein sequence, retaining the most common genes and DNA. Here the sample has some 1.6 million distinct CDR3 sequences; around 35% occur a single time. The ten largest clonotypes hold roughly 10% of the sample. The sequenced material came from blood. Source of these receptors: a woman aged 30 to 39 in good health.

The genes are TRBV4-1 and TRBJ1-5; unclear D gene. The V gene lost 3 bases and the J gene lost 2 bases, with 17 bases spanning the gap. The CDR3 has 17 amino acids. The germline gives CDR1 MGHRA, CDR2 YSYEKL. The CDR3 nucleotides read TGCGCCAGCAGCCAGACCAACGCGGGGAGGGGCAATCAGCCCCAGCATTTT. This encodes CASSQTNAGRGNQPQHF.

This clonotype showed up just a few times. Mismatch with germline at one junction end may stem from a read error. The CDR3 sequence: CSVRFRTDSGANVRTF. The CDR3 nucleotides are TGCAGCGTTCGTTTTAGGACGGACTCTGGGGCCAACGTCCGGACTTTC. The chain joins TRBV29-1 to TRBJ2-6, with D perhaps being TRBD1 or TRBD2 (5 bases each). Germline values: CDR1 SQVTM, CDR2 ANQGSEA. The CDR3 totals 16 residues.

The genes are TRBV5-1 and TRBJ2-3, with D tentatively TRBD1 or TRBD2 (6 bases each). Germline V gene sequence: CDR1 SGHRS, CDR2 YFSETQ. V dropped 0 bases and J dropped 11 bases, with 19 bases sitting between them. The CDR3 consists of 15 residues. CDR3 DNA: TGCGCCAGCAGCTTGGGTACGGGGGCCATGAGTAGGCAGTATTTT. Translating it yields CASSLGTGAMSRQYF.

The chain recombines TRBV20-1 with TRBJ2-5, with D unclear. The CDR3 has 13 residues. Between the trimmed V and J ends, which lost 1 base and 1 base, there was a span of 7 bases. CDR1 is DFQATT and CDR2 is SNEGSKA in the germline V gene (reference sequence). CDR3 DNA: TGCAGTGCTAGAGTCCTAGGCCAAGAGACCCAGTACTTC. This translates into CSARVLGQETQYF.

This chain connects TRBV5-1 to TRBJ2-1; 9 bases are a match to TRBD2. This CDR3 has 17 amino acids. The junction had 9 bases not matched to a gene; V was cut back by 1 base and J by 4 bases. Germline assignment: CDR1 SGHRS and CDR2 YFSETQ. For the CDR3, the DNA is TGCGCCAGCAGCTTGTTCCCTAGCGGGGAGGGATACAATGAGCAGTTCTTC. This translates into CASSLFPSGEGYNEQFF. The full variable domain, rest sourced from reference TRBV5-1 and TRBJ2-1, is KAGVTQTPRYLIKTRGQQVTLSCSPISGHRSVSWYQQTPGQGLQFLFEYFSETQRNKGNFPGRFSGRQFSNSRSEMNVSTLELGDSALYLCASSLFPSGEGYNEQFFGPGTRLTVL.

The sample holds many counts of this clonotype. The chain is built from TRBV4-1 and TRBJ2-1; unclear D gene. From germline, CDR1 is MGHRA and CDR2 YSYEKL. The germline V and J ends were trimmed by 3 bases and 7 bases, with 10 bases remaining between them. This CDR3 has 13 residues. The CDR3 reads CASSHRPFNEQFF. The CDR3 DNA follows: TGCGCCAGCAGCCATCGACCGTTTAATGAGCAGTTCTTC.

A note on this clonotype: A much bigger clone sits one base away, suggesting this may be a read error. The chain has TRBV7-8 and TRBJ2-1; D not certain. Germline V lookup: CDR1 SGHVS, CDR2 FQNEAQ. V was trimmed by 5 bases and J by 9 bases, leaving 11 bases between them. The CDR3 loop spans 12 amino acids. This CDR3 is CASSLNGLEQFF. The CDR3 nucleotides read TGTGCCAGCAGCCTTAACGGGCTTGAGCAGTTCTTC.

This clonotype has at least ten counts. This sequence joins TRBV12-3 or TRBV12-4 and TRBJ1-2; 7 positions match TRBD1. CDR3 length: 13 residues. Germline trimming cut 6 bases from V and 4 bases from J; bases unmatched to any gene: 5. DNA of the CDR3: TGTGCCAGCAGCTTTCCAGGGGGCTATGGCTACACCTTC. Translating it yields CASSFPGGYGYTF.

The chain links TRBV4-1 to TRBJ2-3; possible D gene TRBD2, 6 bases. The germline CDR1 and CDR2 sequences are MGHRA and YSYEKL. V lost 0 bases to trimming and J lost 2 bases, with 15 bases between them. CDR3 length equals 17 residues. CDR3 DNA: TGCGCCAGCAGCCAAGATGGGCGGGACCACCCCACAGATACGCAGTATTTT. Protein product: CASSQDGRDHPTDTQYF.

This chain joins TRBV14 and TRBJ2-5; D might be TRBD1 (5 bases). Germline assignment: CDR1 SGHDN and CDR2 FVKESK. Trimming removed 2 bases at V and 5 bases at J, with 15 bases between. The CDR3 spans 15 residues. The CDR3 sequence is CASSQIGAGRETQYF. The CDR3 DNA is TGTGCCAGCAGCCAAATCGGAGCAGGGCGGGAGACCCAGTACTTC.

The DNA for the CDR3 is TGCAGTGCTAGGCGACTAGCGGGGGGGCAATTATATACGCAGTATTTT. This sequence encodes CSARRLAGGQLYTQYF. V usage is TRBV20-1 and J usage is TRBJ2-3; 14 positions match TRBD2. With V trimmed by 3 bases and J by 7 bases, 9 bases remained unmatched. The germline V gene has CDR1 DFQATT and CDR2 SNEGSKA (reference sequence). The CDR3 is 16 residues long.

This clonotype was observed many times. This chain connects TRBV6-2 or TRBV6-3 to TRBJ1-1; D possibly corresponds to TRBD1 (5 bases). This CDR3 comprises 15 residues. In germline, CDR1 is MNHEY, CDR2 SVGEGT. V was shortened by 5 bases and J by 4 bases, with 17 bases between the two germline ends. This chain's CDR3 is CASSISGGYVTEAFF. For the CDR3, the DNA is TGTGCCAGCAGTATCTCCGGGGGTTATGTCACTGAAGCTTTCTTT.